This T cell receptor beta chain was retrieved from a study of T cells in Graves' hyperthyroidism and ophthalmopathy. Overall study findings and caveats: Ophthalmopathy, which appeared later, was predicted by the model a median around 6 months before onset.

Researchers took RNA transcripts and amplified the TCR beta CDR3 regions from them. HTBI primers were the set used in a first-round RT-PCR of the TCR CDR3. TCRdb called the multiplex PCR reads again in MiXCR, with one record for every CDR3 protein. This table holds 500,000 to 750,000 distinct CDR3 sequences, around a sixth found once. This clonotype was counted at least ten times. Its target is unknown. Trimming removed 2 bases from V and 7 bases from J, with 5 bases in between. The CDR3 is 11 residues long. CDR1 is MNHNS and CDR2 is SASEGT in the germline V gene. The authors deemed Graves' hyperthyroidism stable absent ophthalmopathy progression within 18 months. Diagnosis rested on symptoms, serum thyroxine and TRAb, thyroid ultrasound, and orbital computed tomography.

The TCR originated in a woman between 25 and 40 years old with Graves' hyperthyroidism. Sequenced: blood. The genes are TRBV6-1 and TRBJ1-1; D unresolved. CDR3 nucleotide sequence: TGTGCCAGCAGTGAATACTATGAAGCTTTCTTT. It translates to CASSEYYEAFF.